This T cell receptor beta chain was identified during a study of Graves' ophthalmopathy and Graves' hyperthyroidism. Findings and caveats of the study: Blood was where most expanded thyroid clonotypes above 0.001 frequency also turned up.

As concerns this clonotype: Its specificity is unknown.

Germline V lookup: CDR1 SGDLS, CDR2 YYNGEE. The CDR3 contains 12 residues. V gave up 0 bases and J gave up 8 bases, with 5 bases separating them. The sequenced template was RNA, covering the TCR beta CDR3 region. The workflow started with a first-round RT-PCR run with HTBI primers and then moved on to a second-round multiplex PCR. TCRdb re-called the multiplex PCR reads with MiXCR, one entry per CDR3 protein. The sample consists of about 24,000 distinct CDR3 sequences, nearly 50% of them appearing once. The TCR sequence derives from an adult woman with stable Graves' hyperthyroidism. Sequencing used peripheral blood. J is TRBJ2-2 and V is TRBV9, with no clear D. CDR3 sequence reads: CASSVGLGELFF. CDR3 nucleotide sequence: TGTGCCAGCAGCGTAGGATTGGGGGAGCTGTTTTTT.